This T cell receptor (beta chain) is drawn from a study of blood T cell repertoires in COVID-19 (dated by TCRdb to the early 2020s). The study in broad terms: Collaborator samples came from the United States, Italy and Spain and covered acute and convalescent phases of COVID-19. Subjects who had been exposed to COVID-19, were actively infected with it, or had recovered from it provided the deeply sampled blood TCRbeta repertoires that made up the dataset. Nearly every sample came with metadata listing a de-identified subject ID, COVID-19 status, age in years and sex. HLA class I and class II types, where available, came from metadata supplied by the sample provider rather than from assay-based typing. Samples were obtained from the ongoing ImmuneRACE study (first 160 participants) and from over 1,000 subjects provided by 6 global collaborators. The material from the prospective study consisted of cDNA or gDNA derived from T cells, B-cell-depleted T cells, or PBMCs. The repertoires were released in a freely available public database meant as a resource for research on the immune response to SARS-CoV-2. Overall study results and their limits: How much clinical and demographic metadata was included differed by source and by participant, and the metadata was provided uncurated.

On this clone itself: No cognate antigen has been identified for it. Base qualities are not at hand, and no much larger clone is one base apart.

Trimming takes 2 bases off V and 4 bases off J; junction bases not matched to a gene: 4. From the cysteine through the phenylalanine, the CDR3 covers 16 amino acids. The only DNA kept is the CDR3, 48 bases in frame from the first base. CDR1 and CDR2 were assigned from the germline V gene as MNHEY and SVGAGI. The collaborating institutions used their own protocols to collect whole blood in K2EDTA tubes. For TCRbeta analysis, collaborators shipped samples as frozen whole blood, isolated PBMCs, or DNA extracted from either of those sample types. TCRbeta CDR3 regions were amplified from genomic DNA by means of the immunoSEQ Assay, a bias-controlled multiplex PCR. Processing in the source paper ran as follows. Nucleated cell counts per sample were estimated from amplification of reference gene primers within the assay. To quantify the absolute abundance of each unique TCRbeta CDR3 rearrangement, sequence reads were collapsed and filtered. For each sample, productive Simpson clonality was calculated as the square root of Simpson's diversity index across productive rearrangements. As stored in TCRdb, this immuneACCESS dataset retains in-frame rearrangements with V and J assigned. A fraction of the clones does not appear; measured against another copy, unresolved V genes explain less than half of the discrepancy, and the remainder lacks a known reason. V and J calls and clone size are those listed in that table; D and trimming were worked out from the DNA. Across this sample there are about 36,000 clones, with around 78% seen only once. Together, the top ten hold about 33% of the sample.

The receptor was isolated from a man between 60 and 70 years old with acute or convalescent COVID-19. The chain links TRBV6-5 with TRBJ2-2; TRBD1 lines up with 10 middle nucleotides. The sequenced material came from peripheral blood. The DNA sequence is as follows: TGTGCCAGCAGTTACCGGACAGGGGGGGGCACCGGGGAGCTGTTTTTT. The translation is CASSYRTGGGTGELFF.